What follows are 5 T cell receptor beta chains derived from one specimen sequenced in a study of early T cells in non-severe SARS-CoV-2 infection. Using its own MiXCR run on the 5' RACE reads, TCRdb lists one record per CDR3 protein. The data hold about 35,000 distinct CDR3 sequences, with 4.5% to 7% observed a single time. The sample was whole blood, taken at baseline. Every receptor here comes from an adult who was a healthcare worker with PCR-confirmed SARS-CoV-2 infection or an uninfected control (not recorded which).

This clonotype was recorded many times. V is TRBV14 and J is TRBJ2-7, with TRBD2 as a possible D gene (6 bases). The CDR3 runs to 13 residues. The V gene's germline CDR1 is SGHDN and CDR2 FVKESK. Trimming left V 5 bases short and J 2 bases short, with 10 bases between. The CDR3 reads CASSAPGAYEQYF. Written as DNA, the CDR3 is TGTGCCAGCAGCGCGCCGGGGGCCTACGAGCAGTACTTC.

This clonotype was counted many times. The CDR3: CASRLNSLAQPQHF. CDR3 in DNA: TGTGCCAGCAGGTTGAATTCTCTGGCGCAGCCCCAGCATTTT. V gene TRBV12-3 or TRBV12-4 combines with J gene TRBJ1-5; D is ambiguous. V lost 6 bases and J lost 7, with 16 bases in between. The CDR3 is 14 amino acids.

This clonotype was counted ten times or more. The V call is TRBV6-2 or TRBV6-3, the J call TRBJ1-2; D remains unclear. Trimming shortened V by 5 bases and J by 5 bases, and 9 bases separated the two germline ends. The CDR3 runs 12 residues. In germline, CDR1 is MNHEY, CDR2 SVGEGT. Here the CDR3 reads CASSASFYGYTF. CDR3 sequence (DNA): TGTGCCAGCAGTGCATCCTTTTATGGCTACACCTTC.

Ten or more counts support this clonotype. This chain links TRBV9 with TRBJ1-1; the D is unclear. There are 14 residues in the CDR3. Germline V lookup: CDR1 SGDLS, CDR2 YYNGEE. V dropped 6 bases and J dropped 1 base, with 13 bases sitting between them. DNA for the CDR3: TGTGCCAGCACCGCTGGATATGCGAACACTGAAGCTTTCTTT. It specifies CASTAGYANTEAFF.

A note on this clonotype: Given a much more abundant clone one base away, this may be a read error. The rearrangement uses TRBV13 and TRBJ2-1; no clear D gene. Germline CDR1 is PRHDT and CDR2 is FYEKMQ (reference sequence). CDR3 length: 14 amino acids. CDR3 in amino acids: CTSSHTNSYNEQFF. CDR3 bases: TGTACCAGCAGCCACACTAACTCCTACAATGAGCAGTTCTTC.